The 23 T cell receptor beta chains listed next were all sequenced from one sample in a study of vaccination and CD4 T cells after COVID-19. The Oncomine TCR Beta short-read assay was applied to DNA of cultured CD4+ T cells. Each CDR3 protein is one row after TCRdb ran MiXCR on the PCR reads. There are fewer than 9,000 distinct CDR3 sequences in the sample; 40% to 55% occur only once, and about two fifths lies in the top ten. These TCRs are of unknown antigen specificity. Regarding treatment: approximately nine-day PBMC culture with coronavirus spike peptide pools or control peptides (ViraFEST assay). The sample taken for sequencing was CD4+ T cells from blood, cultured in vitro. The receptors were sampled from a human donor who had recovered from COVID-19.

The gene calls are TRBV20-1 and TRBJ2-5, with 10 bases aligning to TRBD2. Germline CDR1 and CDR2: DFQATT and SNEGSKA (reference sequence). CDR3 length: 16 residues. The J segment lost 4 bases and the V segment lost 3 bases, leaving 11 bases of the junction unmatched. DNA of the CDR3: TGCAGTGCTAGCGGCCTAGCGGGAGTTGTAGGAGAGACCCAGTACTTC. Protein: CSASGLAGVVGETQYF.

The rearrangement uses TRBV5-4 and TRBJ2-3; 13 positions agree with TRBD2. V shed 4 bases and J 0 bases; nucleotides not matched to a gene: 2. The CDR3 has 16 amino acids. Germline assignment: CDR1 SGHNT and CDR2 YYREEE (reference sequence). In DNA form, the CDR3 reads TGTGCCAGCAGCCTGGGACTAGCGGGGAGCACAGATACGCAGTATTTT. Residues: CASSLGLAGSTDTQYF. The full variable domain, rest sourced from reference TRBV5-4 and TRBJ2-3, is ETGVTQSPTHLIKTRGQQVTLRCSSQSGHNTVSWYQQALGQGPQFIFQYYREEENGRGNFPPRFSGLQFPNYSSELNVNALELDDSALYLCASSLGLAGSTDTQYFGPGTRLTVL.

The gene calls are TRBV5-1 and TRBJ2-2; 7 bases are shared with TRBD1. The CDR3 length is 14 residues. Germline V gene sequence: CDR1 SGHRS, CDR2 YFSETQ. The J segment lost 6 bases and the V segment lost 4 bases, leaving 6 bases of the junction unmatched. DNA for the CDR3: TGCGCCAGCAGCCGGGGACAGTCGCCCGGGGAGCTGTTTTTT. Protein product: CASSRGQSPGELFF.

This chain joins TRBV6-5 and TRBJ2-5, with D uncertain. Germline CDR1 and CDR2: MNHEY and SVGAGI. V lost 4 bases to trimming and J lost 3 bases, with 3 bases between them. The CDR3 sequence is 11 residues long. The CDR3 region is CASSWKETQYF. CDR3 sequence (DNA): TGTGCCAGCAGTTGGAAAGAGACCCAGTACTTC.

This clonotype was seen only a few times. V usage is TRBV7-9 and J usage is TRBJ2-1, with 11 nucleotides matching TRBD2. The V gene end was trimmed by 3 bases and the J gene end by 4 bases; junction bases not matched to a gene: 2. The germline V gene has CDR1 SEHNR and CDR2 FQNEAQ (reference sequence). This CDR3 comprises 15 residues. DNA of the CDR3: TGTGCCAGCAGCTTGTTAGCGGGGGGGTACAATGAGCAGTTCTTC. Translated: CASSLLAGGYNEQFF.

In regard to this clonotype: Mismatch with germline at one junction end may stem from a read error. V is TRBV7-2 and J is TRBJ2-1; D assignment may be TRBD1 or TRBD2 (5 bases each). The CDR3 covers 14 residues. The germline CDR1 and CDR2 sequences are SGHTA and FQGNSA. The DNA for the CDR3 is TGTGCCAGCATGAGGGGTAGAGATGGCAATGAGCAGTTCTTT. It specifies CASMRGRDGNEQFF.

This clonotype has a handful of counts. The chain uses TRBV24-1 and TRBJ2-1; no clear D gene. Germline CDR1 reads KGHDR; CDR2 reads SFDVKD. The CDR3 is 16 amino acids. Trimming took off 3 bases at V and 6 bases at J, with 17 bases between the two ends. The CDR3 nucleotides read TGTGCCACCAGTGATACCCGTCTCGGCTACCTCAATGAGCAGTTCTTC. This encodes CATSDTRLGYLNEQFF.

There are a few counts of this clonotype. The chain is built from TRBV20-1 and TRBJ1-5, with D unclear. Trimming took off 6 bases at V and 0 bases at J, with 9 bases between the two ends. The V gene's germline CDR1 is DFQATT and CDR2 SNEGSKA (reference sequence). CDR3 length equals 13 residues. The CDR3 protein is CSAHENSNQPQHF. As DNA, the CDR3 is TGCAGTGCCCATGAAAATAGCAATCAGCCCCAGCATTTT.

CDR3 sequence: CASSTGPEGAHNEQFF. The CDR3, as DNA: TGCGCCAGCAGCACTGGCCCGGAGGGCGCCCACAATGAGCAGTTCTTC. The chain links TRBV5-1 to TRBJ2-1, with D maybe TRBD2 (6 bases). CDR3 size: 16 residues. Between the trimmed V and J ends, which lost 4 bases and 5 bases, there was a span of 19 bases. In germline, CDR1 is SGHRS, CDR2 YFSETQ.

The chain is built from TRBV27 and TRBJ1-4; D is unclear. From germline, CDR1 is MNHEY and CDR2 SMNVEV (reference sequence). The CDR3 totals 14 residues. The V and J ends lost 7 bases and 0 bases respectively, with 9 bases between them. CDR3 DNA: TGTGCCAGCAAGGTGGATCCAACTAATGAAAAACTGTTTTTT. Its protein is CASKVDPTNEKLFF.

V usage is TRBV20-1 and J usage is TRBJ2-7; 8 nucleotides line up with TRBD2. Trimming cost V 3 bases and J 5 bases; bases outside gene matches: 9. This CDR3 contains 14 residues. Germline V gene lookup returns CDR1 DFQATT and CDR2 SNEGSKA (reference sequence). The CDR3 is CSARSGSISDEQYF. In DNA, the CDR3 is TGCAGTGCTAGGAGCGGGAGTATTAGCGACGAGCAGTACTTC.

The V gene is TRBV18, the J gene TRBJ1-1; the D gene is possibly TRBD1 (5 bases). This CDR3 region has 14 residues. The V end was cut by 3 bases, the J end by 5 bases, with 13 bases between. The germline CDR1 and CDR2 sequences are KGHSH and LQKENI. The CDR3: CASSPSGLDTEAFF. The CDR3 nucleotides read TGTGCCAGCTCACCCTCAGGGTTGGATACTGAAGCTTTCTTT.

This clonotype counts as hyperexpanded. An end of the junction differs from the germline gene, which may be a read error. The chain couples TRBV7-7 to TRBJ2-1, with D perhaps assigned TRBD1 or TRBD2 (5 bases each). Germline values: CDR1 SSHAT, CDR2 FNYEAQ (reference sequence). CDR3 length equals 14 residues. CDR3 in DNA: TGTGCTAGCAGCTTAGGTGGGGGTTCGACAGAGCAGTTCTTC. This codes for CASSLGGGSTEQFF.

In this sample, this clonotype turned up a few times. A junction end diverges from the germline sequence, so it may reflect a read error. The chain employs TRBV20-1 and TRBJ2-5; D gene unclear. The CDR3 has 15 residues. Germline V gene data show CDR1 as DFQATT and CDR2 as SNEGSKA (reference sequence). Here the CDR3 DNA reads TGCAGTGCTAGAGATCCCCCACGACCCCAAGGGACCCAGTACTTC. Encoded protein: CSARDPPRPQGTQYF.

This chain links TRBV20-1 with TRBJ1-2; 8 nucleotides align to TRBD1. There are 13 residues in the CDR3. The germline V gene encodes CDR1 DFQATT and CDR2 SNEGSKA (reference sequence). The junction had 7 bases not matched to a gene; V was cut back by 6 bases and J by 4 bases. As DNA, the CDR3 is TGCAGTGCCAGGGGGCCAGCAACCTATGGCTACACCTTC. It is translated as CSARGPATYGYTF.

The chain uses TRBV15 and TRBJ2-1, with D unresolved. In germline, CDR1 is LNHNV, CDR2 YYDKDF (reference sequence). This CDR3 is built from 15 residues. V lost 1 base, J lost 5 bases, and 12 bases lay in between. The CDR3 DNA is TGTGCCACCAGCAGAGGTCGGATGCAAAACAATGAGCAGTTCTTC. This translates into CATSRGRMQNNEQFF.

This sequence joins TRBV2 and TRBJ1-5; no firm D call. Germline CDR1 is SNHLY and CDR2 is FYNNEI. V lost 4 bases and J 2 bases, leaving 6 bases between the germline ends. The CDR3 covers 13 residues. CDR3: CASSGGGNQPQHF. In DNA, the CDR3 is TGTGCCAGCAGTGGGGGAGGCAATCAGCCCCAGCATTTT.

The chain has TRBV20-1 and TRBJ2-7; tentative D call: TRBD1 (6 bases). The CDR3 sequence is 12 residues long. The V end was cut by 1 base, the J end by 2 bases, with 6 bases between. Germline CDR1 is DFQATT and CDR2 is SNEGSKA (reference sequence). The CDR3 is CSARAGAYEQYF. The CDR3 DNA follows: TGCAGTGCTAGAGCAGGGGCCTACGAGCAGTACTTC.

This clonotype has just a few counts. The CDR3 DNA reads as TGTGCCACAACCTCTCCGGGGGGCAACTATGGCTACACCTTC. As protein: CATTSPGGNYGYTF. The chain couples TRBV6-1 to TRBJ1-2; a weak D match, TRBD1 (6 bases). V was shortened by 10 bases and J by 2 bases, with 17 bases between the two germline ends. Germline V gene lookup returns CDR1 MNHNS and CDR2 SASEGT. The CDR3 has 14 residues.

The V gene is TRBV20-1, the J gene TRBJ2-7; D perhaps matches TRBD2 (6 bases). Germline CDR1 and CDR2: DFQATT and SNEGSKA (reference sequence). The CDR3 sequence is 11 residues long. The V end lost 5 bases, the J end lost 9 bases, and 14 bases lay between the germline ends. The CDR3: CSAGRPEGQYF. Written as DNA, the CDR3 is TGCAGTGCTGGACGTCCGGAGGGGCAGTACTTC.

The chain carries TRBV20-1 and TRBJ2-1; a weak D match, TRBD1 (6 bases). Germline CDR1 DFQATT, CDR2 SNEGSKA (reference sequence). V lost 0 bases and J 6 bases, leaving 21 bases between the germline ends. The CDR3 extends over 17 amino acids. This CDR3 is CSARDQGRTGRANEQFF. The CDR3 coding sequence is TGCAGTGCTAGAGATCAGGGGAGAACGGGCCGGGCCAATGAGCAGTTCTTC.

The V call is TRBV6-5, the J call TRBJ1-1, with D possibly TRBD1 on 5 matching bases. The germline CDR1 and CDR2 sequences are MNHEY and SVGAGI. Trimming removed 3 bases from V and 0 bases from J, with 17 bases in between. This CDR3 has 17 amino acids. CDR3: CASSYFDRTLMNTEAFF. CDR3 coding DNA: TGTGCCAGCAGTTATTTCGACAGAACGCTCATGAACACTGAAGCTTTCTTT.

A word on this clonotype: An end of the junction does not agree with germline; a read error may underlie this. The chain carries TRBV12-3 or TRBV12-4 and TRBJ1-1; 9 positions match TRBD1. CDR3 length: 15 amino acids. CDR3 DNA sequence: TGTGCCAGCAGTGTAGCGGGACAGGGTGGCACTGAAGCTTTCTTT. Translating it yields CASSVAGQGGTEAFF.